Shown below are 24 T cell receptor beta chains from a single sample sequenced in a study of regulatory T cells in long-lasting Graves disease (dated by TCRdb to the early 2020s). Interpreted using the paper, the time point label stands for: persistent/refractory GD, antithyroid drugs over 5 years with positive TRAb. For both TCR sequencing and RNA sequencing, RNA was extracted from PBMCs using TRIzol. Library construction relied on multiplex PCR. The sequencer was an Illumina HiSeq 4000. iRepertoire HTBI primers and Arm-PCR amplification of CDR3 regions were used to construct TCR beta libraries. TCRdb took the public reads, trimmed them with fastp at Q25, ran MiXCR for clone calling and kept in-frame beta chains. Rows with a matching CDR3 protein are joined into one entry that keeps the most common DNA and genes. This sample has hundreds of thousands of distinct CDR3 sequences in its table, and about 20% of those were observed once. Clones ranked in the top ten supply about 7.8% of the sample.

Sequences were derived from peripheral blood mononuclear cells (PBMCs), sampled when the disease was refractory, from a patient treated with antithyroid drugs. The receptors stem from a female donor with Graves disease.

The sample holds many counts of this clonotype. The gene calls are TRBV11-2 and TRBJ2-7; 10 nucleotides agree with TRBD2. This CDR3 comprises 15 residues. Germline V gene lookup returns CDR1 SGHAT and CDR2 FQNNGV. V lost 2 bases, J lost 3 bases, and 4 bases stayed unmatched. CDR3 sequence: CASSLQLAGIYEQYF. DNA of the CDR3: TGTGCCAGCAGCTTACAACTAGCGGGAATCTACGAGCAGTACTTC.

This clonotype was seen only a few times. The V call is TRBV5-1, the J call TRBJ2-7; the D gene is possibly TRBD1 (6 bases). This CDR3 has 15 amino acids. Per germline, CDR1 SGHRS and CDR2 YFSETQ. V was shortened by 5 bases and J by 2 bases, with 17 bases between the two germline ends. The CDR3 spells CASRLTRDITYEQYF. The DNA for the CDR3 is TGCGCCAGCAGACTTACTCGGGACATTACCTACGAGCAGTACTTC. Filled out from reference TRBV5-1 and TRBJ2-7, the complete variable domain reads KAGVTQTPRYLIKTRGQQVTLSCSPISGHRSVSWYQQTPGQGLQFLFEYFSETQRNKGNFPGRFSGRQFSNSRSEMNVSTLELGDSALYLCASRLTRDITYEQYFGPGTRLTVT.

The V gene is TRBV4-1, the J gene TRBJ1-1; unclear D gene. The CDR3 covers 15 residues. With 4 bases removed from V and 1 base from J, the gap between germline ends came to 13 bases. Germline V gene lookup returns CDR1 MGHRA and CDR2 YSYEKL. The chain's CDR3 is CASSPREWSNTEAFF. CDR3 nucleotides: TGCGCCAGCAGCCCCCGGGAGTGGTCGAACACTGAAGCTTTCTTT.

This clonotype is categorized as medium-sized. This sequence joins TRBV28 and TRBJ2-7; the D gene is possibly TRBD2 (6 bases). The CDR3 consists of 12 residues. Trimming left V 6 bases short and J 5 bases short, with 11 bases between. Germline CDR1 is MDHEN and CDR2 is SYDVKM. CDR3 sequence (DNA): TGTGCCAGCAGAAAGGGACTTCACGAGCAGTACTTC. This encodes CASRKGLHEQYF.

There are many counts of this clonotype. This rearrangement joins TRBV10-3 to TRBJ1-2; TRBD1 might be the D (5 bases). The CDR3 is made up of 14 amino acids. V was trimmed by 2 bases and J by 7 bases, leaving 14 bases between them. Germline V gene data show CDR1 as ENHRY and CDR2 as SYGVKD. CDR3 DNA sequence: TGTGCCATCAGTGAGAAGGGCCGGGGGGGTGGCTACACCTTC. It is translated as CAISEKGRGGGYTF.

The chain couples TRBV5-6 to TRBJ2-5; TRBD2 is a possible D gene (5 bases). The length of the CDR3 is 14 residues. V shed 4 bases and J shed 5 bases, with 15 bases lying between them. CDR1 and CDR2 from the germline V gene are SGHDT and YYEEEE. CDR3 protein: CASSPGPGVETQYF. In DNA, the CDR3 is TGTGCCAGCAGCCCCGGGCCCGGGGTGGAGACCCAGTACTTC.

The chain has TRBV19 and TRBJ2-7, with TRBD2 matching 8 bases. The CDR3 consists of 14 residues. Trimming cost V 10 bases and J 3 bases; bases outside gene matches: 11. Germline lookup yields CDR1 LNHDA and CDR2 SQIVND (reference sequence). The CDR3 spells CATGAGTSVYEQYF. As DNA, the CDR3 is TGTGCCACAGGGGCCGGGACTAGTGTCTACGAGCAGTACTTC.

This clonotype was observed many times. The J gene is TRBJ2-5, the V gene TRBV2; 12 bases fit TRBD2. In germline, CDR1 is SNHLY, CDR2 FYNNEI. J lost 4 bases, V lost 4 bases, and 4 bases had no gene match. This CDR3 is built from 15 residues. The CDR3 loop is CASSGTSGNLETQYF. The CDR3 coding sequence is TGTGCCAGCAGTGGGACTAGCGGGAATTTAGAGACCCAGTACTTC.

In its sample, this clonotype was seen many times. This chain's CDR3 is CASSSTTGSGGYTF. The CDR3 DNA sequence: TGTGCCAGCAGTTCCACCACAGGGTCAGGCGGTTACACCTTC. V is TRBV6-5 and J is TRBJ1-2; D might be TRBD1 (6 bases). The CDR3 totals 14 residues. V was trimmed by 4 bases and J by 11 bases, leaving 20 bases between them. Looked up from germline, CDR1 is MNHEY and CDR2 is SVGAGI.

This clonotype was observed many times. V gene TRBV28 combines with J gene TRBJ2-7, with D perhaps TRBD1 (5 bases). Trimming left V 4 bases short and J 5 bases short, with 18 bases between. Germline V lookup: CDR1 MDHEN, CDR2 SYDVKM. The CDR3 has 15 amino acids. CDR3 loop: CASSSSLLRGHEQYF. The CDR3, as DNA: TGTGCCAGCAGTTCAAGCCTCCTTAGGGGCCACGAGCAGTACTTC.

This clonotype appeared many times. The chain has TRBV11-3 and TRBJ1-4; D is perhaps TRBD1 (5 bases). The germline CDR1 and CDR2 sequences are SGHNT and YENEEA. CDR3 length: 14 residues. V was clipped by 5 bases and J by 5 bases, with 12 bases between them. For the CDR3, the DNA is TGTGCCAGCAGCCCCCCGGGACCCAATGAAAAACTGTTTTTT. Translation: CASSPPGPNEKLFF.

This clonotype was observed at least ten times. The chain carries TRBV28 and TRBJ1-1; D is perhaps TRBD1 (5 bases). This CDR3 is 15 amino acids long. Trimming removed 7 bases from V and 1 base from J, with 16 bases in between. CDR1 is MDHEN and CDR2 is SYDVKM in the germline V gene. The CDR3 is CASTLGGMGNTEAFF. The CDR3 DNA reads TGTGCCAGCACCTTGGGGGGGATGGGGAACACTGAAGCTTTCTTT.

This clonotype was recorded many times. This chain joins TRBV6-1 and TRBJ2-6; D possibly corresponds to TRBD1 (6 bases). Germline CDR1 reads MNHNS; CDR2 reads SASEGT. Deletions cut 8 bases from V and 0 bases from J, with 14 bases between. This CDR3 comprises 16 residues. Here the CDR3 reads CASSSDSSSGANVLTF. CDR3 in DNA: TGTGCCAGCTCTTCGGACAGCAGCTCTGGGGCCAACGTCCTGACTTTC.

V is TRBV12-3 or TRBV12-4 and J is TRBJ2-7; 16 bases match TRBD2. The CDR3 is 16 amino acids. V lost 6 bases and J lost 3; bases outside the gene matches: 5. CDR3 DNA: TGTGCCAGCAGCATCGGGACTAGCGGGAGGGACTACGAGCAGTACTTC. This gives the protein CASSIGTSGRDYEQYF.

This clonotype was seen at least ten times. The chain couples TRBV11-2 to TRBJ2-5, with 8 bases identical to TRBD2. Germline V CDR1 and CDR2: SGHAT, FQNNGV. CDR3 length equals 17 residues. Trimming removed 2 bases from V and 1 base from J; junction bases left unmatched: 9. The CDR3 spells CASSLRTSGTSQETQYF. As DNA, the CDR3 is TGTGCCAGCAGCTTACGAACTAGCGGTACTTCCCAAGAGACCCAGTACTTC.

With respect to this clonotype: This may come from a read error, since a much larger clone is one base off. The chain employs TRBV29-1 and TRBJ1-1, with D unresolved. In germline, CDR1 is SQVTM, CDR2 ANQGSEA. The ends were cut back, 3 bases at V and 3 bases at J, with 11 bases in the middle. This CDR3 spans 13 amino acids. The CDR3, as DNA: TGCAGCGTTGACCCGAAGGTGTACACTGAAGCTTTCTTT. Protein sequence: CSVDPKVYTEAFF.

The rearrangement links TRBV7-8 to TRBJ1-1; 7 nucleotides line up with TRBD1. The CDR3 is 15 residues long. The germline V gene has CDR1 SGHVS and CDR2 FQNEAQ. V shed 5 bases and J 4 bases; nucleotides not matched to a gene: 10. The CDR3 coding sequence is TGTGCCAGCAGCCCCACGACAGGGAGGGGCACTGAAGCTTTCTTT. Translating gives CASSPTTGRGTEAFF. Combining the CDR3 with reference TRBV7-8 and TRBJ1-1 gives the whole variable domain GAGVSQSPRYKVAKRGQDVALRCDPISGHVSLFWYQQALGQGPEFLTYFQNEAQLDKSGLPSDRFFAERPEGSVSTLKIQRTQQEDSAVYLCASSPTTGRGTEAFFGQGTRLTVV.

Ten or more counts support this clonotype. V usage is TRBV28 and J usage is TRBJ1-2; D unclear. This CDR3 is 15 amino acids long. V was shortened by 6 bases and J by 5 bases, with 19 bases between the two germline ends. Looked up from germline, CDR1 is MDHEN and CDR2 is SYDVKM. CDR3 sequence: CASRTLMGGRYGYTF. For the CDR3, the DNA is TGTGCCAGCAGAACGCTGATGGGCGGAAGGTATGGCTACACCTTC.

Notes on this clonotype: Possible read error: a much larger clone is one base away. This chain connects TRBV10-3 to TRBJ1-6; D unresolved. The CDR3 extends over 15 amino acids. The germline gives CDR1 ENHRY, CDR2 SYGVKD. V was clipped by 4 bases and J by 11 bases, with 18 bases between them. The CDR3 DNA is TGTGCCATCAGTGCGGACTCAGGAGACAATCCACCCCTCCACTTT. Residues: CAISADSGDNPPLHF.

This clonotype appeared many times. The chain has TRBV18 and TRBJ1-4; no firm D call. Germline values: CDR1 KGHSH, CDR2 LQKENI. V shed 4 bases and J shed 3 bases, with 12 bases lying between them. The CDR3 has 15 amino acids. CDR3 sequence reads: CASSLLHGSNEKLFF. Here the CDR3 DNA reads TGTGCCAGCTCACTGTTGCACGGTTCTAATGAAAAACTGTTTTTT.

In its sample, this clonotype was seen many times. This chain joins TRBV3-1 and TRBJ2-7; TRBD2 is a possible D gene (7 bases). The CDR3 is 17 amino acids. Germline loops: CDR1 LGHDT, CDR2 YNNKEL (reference sequence). V lost 1 base to trimming and J lost 2 bases, with 18 bases between them. The CDR3 region has the DNA TGTGCCAGCAGCCAAGGACGCGGGGGCAGGCCGCCCTACGAGCAGTACTTC. This sequence encodes CASSQGRGGRPPYEQYF.

This clonotype appeared many times. The chain carries TRBV20-1 and TRBJ1-2, with a possible D match to TRBD1 (6 bases). Germline V gene sequence: CDR1 DFQATT, CDR2 SNEGSKA (reference sequence). Between the trimmed V and J ends, which lost 5 bases and 1 base, there was a span of 14 bases. The CDR3 is made up of 14 amino acids. CDR3 bases: TGCAGTGCTCCCGGACAGCAGAATAACTATGGCTACACCTTC. It encodes CSAPGQQNNYGYTF.

The V gene is TRBV27, the J gene TRBJ2-7; D may correspond to TRBD1 or TRBD2 (5 bases each). Germline-derived CDR1 and CDR2 are MNHEY and SMNVEV (reference sequence). The length of the CDR3 is 13 residues. Trimming took off 5 bases at V and 3 bases at J, with 11 bases between the two ends. Here the CDR3 reads CASSPGRFYEQYF. The CDR3 DNA is TGTGCCAGCAGTCCGGGACGGTTCTACGAGCAGTACTTC.

This clonotype came up many times. The V gene is TRBV27, the J gene TRBJ2-6; the match to TRBD1 covers 8 bases. Germline values: CDR1 MNHEY, CDR2 SMNVEV (reference sequence). Losses at the gene ends were 5 bases for V and 2 bases for J; bases not matched to a gene: 2. The CDR3 totals 15 residues. CDR3 in amino acids: CASSRQGTGANVLTF. DNA of the CDR3: TGTGCCAGCAGTCGACAGGGGACTGGGGCCAACGTCCTGACTTTC.